These 13 T cell receptor beta chains originate from one sample sequenced in a study of blood T cell repertoires in COVID-19. Sequenced by immunoSEQ multiplex PCR; TCRdb stores in-frame clones only, minus some. The table has about 350,000 clones, 65% to 90% seen once. Sequencing used peripheral blood. These TCRs come from a woman aged 55-75 years with COVID-19, enrolled during active disease.

This chain links TRBV5-4 with TRBJ2-3, with 8 bases that match TRBD2. Germline V gene sequence: CDR1 SGHNT, CDR2 YYREEE (reference sequence). This CDR3 has 17 residues. Unmatched junction bases numbered 10, after V lost 2 bases and J lost 2 bases. In DNA, the CDR3 is TGTGCCAGCAGCTTTGCGGGGGGCCCTGATGACACAGATACGCAGTATTTT. Translation: CASSFAGGPDDTDTQYF.

The rearrangement links TRBV10-3 to TRBJ1-2, with D tentatively TRBD1 (6 bases). The CDR3 has 17 amino acids. The V end lost 4 bases, the J end lost 2 bases, and 20 bases lay between the germline ends. CDR1 is ENHRY, CDR2 SYGVKD, per germline. In DNA, the CDR3 is TGTGCCATCAGTGGCCCCGGGGGGCTGGGATGGAACTATGGCTACACCTTC. Amino acids: CAISGPGGLGWNYGYTF.

The chain uses TRBV24-1 and TRBJ2-3; TRBD2 agrees at 10 bases. Unmatched junction bases numbered 8, after V lost 5 bases and J lost 4 bases. Germline V gene sequence: CDR1 KGHDR, CDR2 SFDVKD. The CDR3 length is 16 residues. This CDR3 is CATSGGGLATPDTQYF. The CDR3 DNA reads TGTGCCACCAGTGGGGGGGGACTAGCGACCCCAGATACGCAGTATTTT.

V is TRBV24-1 and J is TRBJ1-1; D possibly corresponds to TRBD1 (5 bases). Trimming removed 9 bases at V and 0 bases at J, with 13 bases between. This CDR3 spans 14 amino acids. The germline V gene has CDR1 KGHDR and CDR2 SFDVKD. Here the CDR3 reads CATDRQDMNTEAFF. For the CDR3, the DNA is TGTGCCACCGATCGCCAGGACATGAACACTGAAGCTTTCTTT.

The chain recombines TRBV2 with TRBJ1-3, with D uncertain. Looked up from germline, CDR1 is SNHLY and CDR2 is FYNNEI. This CDR3 has 16 amino acids. Trimming took off 6 bases at V and 0 bases at J, with 15 bases between the two ends. As DNA, the CDR3 is TGTGCCAGCAGGGAACCAATATTCAGCTCTGGAAACACCATATATTTT. This gives the protein CASREPIFSSGNTIYF. The full variable domain, in which reference TRBV2 and TRBJ1-3 provide the parts outside the CDR3, is EPEVTQTPSHQVTQMGQEVILRCVPISNHLYFYWYRQILGQKVEFLVSFYNNEISEKSEIFDDQFSVERPDGSNFTLKIRSTKLEDSAMYFCASREPIFSSGNTIYFGEGSWLTVV.

This rearrangement joins TRBV6-1 to TRBJ1-1; possibly TRBD1 for D (6 bases). The CDR3 consists of 14 residues. Trimming left V 2 bases short and J 5 bases short, with 12 bases between. CDR1 is MNHNS and CDR2 is SASEGT in the germline V gene. CDR3 in amino acids: CASSEQGSSTEAFF. CDR3 DNA: TGTGCCAGCAGTGAACAGGGGAGTTCGACTGAAGCTTTCTTT.

CDR3 loop: CASSYSFTSVHNEQFF. In DNA, the CDR3 is TGTGCCAGCAGTTACTCGTTCACTAGCGTCCACAATGAGCAGTTCTTC. The chain links TRBV6-5 to TRBJ2-1, with 7 bases fitting TRBD2. Germline CDR1 MNHEY, CDR2 SVGAGI. This CDR3 has 16 residues. Trimming removed 0 bases from V and 5 bases from J; junction bases left unmatched: 7.

V is TRBV2 and J is TRBJ1-1; unclear D gene. Trimming cost V 4 bases and J 2 bases, with 14 bases left between them. This CDR3 spans 15 amino acids. Per germline, CDR1 SNHLY and CDR2 FYNNEI. The CDR3 region is CASSGRIPFNTEAFF. The CDR3 DNA sequence: TGTGCCAGCAGTGGCAGGATCCCGTTCAACACTGAAGCTTTCTTT.

This chain connects TRBV11-3 to TRBJ1-1, with 9 bases matching TRBD1. CDR1 and CDR2 (germline): SGHNT, YENEEA. This CDR3 has 14 amino acids. J gave up 5 bases and V 3 bases, and 4 bases lay outside the gene matches. CDR3 sequence reads: CASSFGTGNTEAFF. CDR3 coding DNA: TGTGCCAGCAGCTTTGGGACAGGGAATACTGAAGCTTTCTTT.

J is TRBJ1-1 and V is TRBV7-3; 8 positions agree with TRBD1. The CDR3 has 17 amino acids. Germline CDR1 is SGHTA and CDR2 is FQGTGA. V dropped 5 bases and J dropped 1; count of bases not matched to a gene: 12. The CDR3, as DNA: TGTGCCAGCAGCCCTTCCGACAGGGGCCGGGGGAACACTGAAGCTTTCTTT. Translating gives CASSPSDRGRGNTEAFF. Combining the CDR3 with reference TRBV7-3 and TRBJ1-1 gives the whole variable domain GAGVSQTPSNKVTEKGKYVELRCDPISGHTALYWYRQSLGQGPEFLIYFQGTGAADDSGLPNDRFFAVRPEGSVSTLKIQRTERGDSAVYLCASSPSDRGRGNTEAFFGQGTRLTVV.

This chain links TRBV30 with TRBJ1-2, with 11 bases identical to TRBD1. Germline V gives CDR1 GTSNPN, CDR2 SVGIG (reference sequence). Trimming at V came to 3 bases and at J to 5 bases, leaving 11 bases not matched to a gene. The CDR3 spans 16 residues. For the CDR3, the DNA is TGTGCCTGGAGGGATGGGACAGGGGGAGGGGGATATGGCTACACCTTC. This gives the protein CAWRDGTGGGGYGYTF.

This rearrangement joins TRBV9 to TRBJ1-3; 8 bases match TRBD1. The CDR3 extends over 16 amino acids. The trim removed 4 bases at V and 4 bases at J, leaving 10 bases unmatched. Germline-derived CDR1 and CDR2 are SGDLS and YYNGEE. CDR3 in DNA: TGTGCCAGCAGCAGCCAGGGGGCAGTCCCAGGAAACACCATATATTTT. Residues: CASSSQGAVPGNTIYF. Supplemented by reference TRBV9 and TRBJ1-3, the full variable domain reads DSGVTQTPKHLITATGQRVTLRCSPRSGDLSVYWYQQSLDQGLQFLIQYYNGEERAKGNILERFSAQQFPDLHSELNLSSLELGDSALYFCASSSQGAVPGNTIYFGEGSWLTVV.

The rearrangement joins TRBV10-2 to TRBJ2-1; D remains ambiguous. The CDR3 contains 12 residues. V lost 4 bases to trimming and J lost 9 bases, with 10 bases between them. Germline assignment: CDR1 WSHSY and CDR2 SAAADI. The CDR3 is CASSVRLGEQFF. The CDR3 DNA is TGCGCCAGCAGTGTAAGACTTGGTGAGCAGTTCTTC.